These T cell receptor beta chains were read from a single sample in a study of Ad26.COV2.S vaccination and SARS-CoV-2 variants. TCRdb's copy holds only in-frame clones and misses some; the assay was immunoSEQ multiplex PCR. Among some 480,000 clones listed, around 90% were seen once. The source was peripheral blood, collected in a trial of Ad26.COV2.S vaccine versus placebo. Every receptor here comes from a person aged 18-60 years who received the Ad26.COV2.S COVID-19 vaccine or a placebo. Both conserved end residues are part of each CDR3. The D gene is left open where the match is weak. Some rows mark clone size as missing; the rest say once, few, many or name a class of expanded clone.

D gene: .
J gene: TRBJ1-1
clone size: .
V gene: TRBV2
CDR3 DNA: TGTGCCAGCAGTGAATGGGCGGCGAACACTGAAGCTTTCTTT
CDR3 protein: CASSEWAANTEAFF

D gene: .
J gene: TRBJ1-6
clone size: .
V gene: TRBV15
CDR3 DNA: TGTGCCACCAGCAGAGATCTTAGTGACTTGGGCCTCCACTTT
CDR3 protein: CATSRDLSDLGLHF

D gene: TRBD1
J gene: TRBJ1-4
clone size: .
V gene: TRBV7-2
CDR3 DNA: TGTGCCAGCAGCTTACGGACAGGGACGATTAATGAAAAACTGTTTTTT
CDR3 protein: CASSLRTGTINEKLFF

D gene: .
J gene: TRBJ1-3
clone size: .
V gene: TRBV11-1
CDR3 DNA: TGTGCCAGCAGCTCTACAGGGCTAACCGGAAACACCATATATTTT
CDR3 protein: CASSSTGLTGNTIYF

D gene: .
J gene: TRBJ2-1
clone size: .
V gene: TRBV11-1
CDR3 DNA: TGTGCCAGCAGACCCCTCGTGGCGGGATCATACAATGAGCAGTTCTTC
CDR3 protein: CASRPLVAGSYNEQFF

D gene: TRBD1
J gene: TRBJ1-1
clone size: .
V gene: TRBV19
CDR3 DNA: TGTGCCAGTAGTCGACGGCAGGGGGCTTTGGAAGCTTTCTTT
CDR3 protein: CASSRRQGALEAFF

D gene: .
J gene: TRBJ2-3
clone size: .
V gene: TRBV30
CDR3 DNA: TGTGCCTGGAAATCATACAGGGCCACAGATACGCAGTATTTT
CDR3 protein: CAWKSYRATDTQYF

D gene: TRBD2
J gene: TRBJ2-1
clone size: .
V gene: TRBV27
CDR3 DNA: TGTGCCAGCAGTTTAGGGTCTAGCGGGATAACTCCTTCCTACAATGAGCAGTTCTTC
CDR3 protein: CASSLGSSGITPSYNEQFF

D gene: TRBD2
J gene: TRBJ2-7
clone size: .
V gene: TRBV6-6
CDR3 DNA: TGTGCCAGCAGTTACACTAGCGGGAATTCCTACGAGCAGTACTTC
CDR3 protein: CASSYTSGNSYEQYF

D gene: .
J gene: TRBJ2-7
clone size: .
V gene: TRBV28
CDR3 DNA: TGTGCCAGCAGTGGGGAGCGGACTCGTGCCTACGAGCAGTACTTC
CDR3 protein: CASSGERTRAYEQYF

D gene: .
J gene: TRBJ2-7
clone size: .
V gene: TRBV5-1
CDR3 DNA: TGCGCCAGCAGCCTGGCCGGTTCCTACGAGCAGTACTTC
CDR3 protein: CASSLAGSYEQYF

D gene: .
J gene: TRBJ1-6
clone size: .
V gene: TRBV6-1
CDR3 DNA: TGTGCCAGCAGTGTTGATCTGCGGGCCCAAAATTCACCCCTCCACTTT
CDR3 protein: CASSVDLRAQNSPLHF

D gene: .
J gene: TRBJ1-4
clone size: once
V gene: TRBV5-6
CDR3 DNA: TGTGCCAGCAGCTTGCTCAGGGGTGGTGGTTCAACTAATGAAAAACTGTTTTTT
CDR3 protein: CASSLLRGGGSTNEKLFF

D gene: .
J gene: TRBJ1-4
clone size: .
V gene: TRBV28
CDR3 DNA: TGTGCCAGCAGTTTATCCGGGGGGCTGGGTGAAAAACTGTTTTTT
CDR3 protein: CASSLSGGLGEKLFF

D gene: .
J gene: TRBJ1-1
clone size: .
V gene: TRBV28
CDR3 DNA: TGTGCCAGCAGTTTTAACGGGGTGAACACTGAAGCTTTCTTT
CDR3 protein: CASSFNGVNTEAFF

D gene: TRBD2
J gene: TRBJ2-1
clone size: .
V gene: TRBV5-1
CDR3 DNA: TGCGCCAGCAGCTCTAGGGAGGGCCTATACAATGAGCAGTTCTTC
CDR3 protein: CASSSREGLYNEQFF

D gene: .
J gene: TRBJ1-5
clone size: .
V gene: TRBV23-1
CDR3 DNA: TGCGCCAGCAGTCGACCACAGGGATATCAGCCCCAGCATTTT
CDR3 protein: CASSRPQGYQPQHF

D gene: .
J gene: TRBJ1-1
clone size: .
V gene: TRBV9
CDR3 DNA: TGTGCCAGCAGCCCACAGGACAGTTTACCCACTGAAGCTTTCTTT
CDR3 protein: CASSPQDSLPTEAFF

D gene: TRBD1
J gene: TRBJ1-2
clone size: .
V gene: TRBV19
CDR3 DNA: TGTGCCAGTGGGGGCAGGGGGCGCGGTGGCTACACCTTC
CDR3 protein: CASGGRGRGGYTF

D gene: TRBD2
J gene: TRBJ2-7
clone size: once
V gene: TRBV5-1
CDR3 DNA: TGCGCCAGCAGCTTGGGACGGTCCGGGACTAGGAACCACGAGCAGTACTTC
CDR3 protein: CASSLGRSGTRNHEQYF

D gene: .
J gene: TRBJ2-2
clone size: .
V gene: TRBV19
CDR3 DNA: TGTGCCAGTAGTATAGACCGCCGGGAGCTGTTTTTT
CDR3 protein: CASSIDRRELFF

D gene: .
J gene: TRBJ2-5
clone size: .
V gene: TRBV6-5
CDR3 DNA: TGTGCCAGCAGTTACCAGGGAAGAGGAGAGACCCAGTACTTC
CDR3 protein: CASSYQGRGETQYF

D gene: .
J gene: TRBJ2-1
clone size: .
V gene: TRBV16
CDR3 DNA: TGTGCCAGCAGCCAATCCGGAGCGGCAGAGCAGTTCTTC
CDR3 protein: CASSQSGAAEQFF

D gene: .
J gene: TRBJ1-1
clone size: .
V gene: TRBV28
CDR3 DNA: TGTGCCAGCACCACCGGCGTAGCTGAAGCTTTCTTT
CDR3 protein: CASTTGVAEAFF

D gene: .
J gene: TRBJ2-7
clone size: .
V gene: TRBV12-3/TRBV12-4
CDR3 DNA: TGTGCCAGCAGCCTGCCGGGCGAGCAGTACTTC
CDR3 protein: CASSLPGEQYF

D gene: .
J gene: TRBJ1-1
clone size: .
V gene: TRBV19
CDR3 DNA: TGTGCCAGTAGTATGGTCGGGAACACTGAAGCTTTCTTT
CDR3 protein: CASSMVGNTEAFF

D gene: TRBD2
J gene: TRBJ2-7
clone size: .
V gene: TRBV27
CDR3 DNA: TGTGCCATAGCTAAAGCGGGAGGGGACCACGAGCAGTACTTC
CDR3 protein: CAIAKAGGDHEQYF

D gene: .
J gene: TRBJ2-3
clone size: .
V gene: TRBV11-1
CDR3 DNA: TGTGCCAGCAGCCAGAATAGTAATACGGCAGATACGCAGTATTTT
CDR3 protein: CASSQNSNTADTQYF

D gene: TRBD1
J gene: TRBJ1-6
clone size: .
V gene: TRBV7-2
CDR3 DNA: TGTGCCAGCAGCTTAGCTAGGGGGCCCACCATTCCTTCACCCCTCCACTTT
CDR3 protein: CASSLARGPTIPSPLHF

D gene: .
J gene: TRBJ2-5
clone size: .
V gene: TRBV10-3
CDR3 DNA: TGTGCCATTTCTAATAGCCAAGAGACCCAGTACTTC
CDR3 protein: CAISNSQETQYF

D gene: .
J gene: TRBJ1-1
clone size: .
V gene: TRBV18
CDR3 DNA: TGTGCCAGCTCACCGTTCCGTGAGAACACTGAAGCTTTCTTT
CDR3 protein: CASSPFRENTEAFF

D gene: .
J gene: TRBJ2-1
clone size: once
V gene: TRBV19
CDR3 DNA: TGTGCCAGTAGTATAACGGGCGCTAGCTCCTACAATGAGCAGTTCTTC
CDR3 protein: CASSITGASSYNEQFF

D gene: .
J gene: TRBJ1-6
clone size: .
V gene: TRBV7-2
CDR3 DNA: TGTGCCAGCAGCTTAACGCGTAGCTCCTATAATTCACCCCTCCACTTT
CDR3 protein: CASSLTRSSYNSPLHF

D gene: TRBD1
J gene: TRBJ1-6
clone size: few
V gene: TRBV4-2
CDR3 DNA: TGTGCCAGCAGCCAAGAGGACAGGACCAGCTCCTATAATTCACCCCTCCACTTT
CDR3 protein: CASSQEDRTSSYNSPLHF

D gene: .
J gene: TRBJ1-2
clone size: .
V gene: TRBV28
CDR3 DNA: TGTGCCAGCAGTCTCCTCGGGGGCTATGGCTACACCTTC
CDR3 protein: CASSLLGGYGYTF

D gene: .
J gene: TRBJ1-2
clone size: .
V gene: TRBV3-1/TRBV3-2
CDR3 DNA: TGTGCCAGCAGCCAAGATAGGACTAACTATGGCTACACCTTC
CDR3 protein: CASSQDRTNYGYTF

D gene: .
J gene: TRBJ1-1
clone size: .
V gene: TRBV11-2
CDR3 DNA: TGTGCCAGCAGCTTCGAGATGTGGAGGCTGGAAGCTTTCTTT
CDR3 protein: CASSFEMWRLEAFF

D gene: .
J gene: TRBJ1-4
clone size: .
V gene: TRBV7-3
CDR3 DNA: TGTGCCAGCAGCCCGGGGGTCAAGCCAACTAATGAAAAACTGTTTTTT
CDR3 protein: CASSPGVKPTNEKLFF

D gene: .
J gene: TRBJ1-1
clone size: .
V gene: TRBV28
CDR3 DNA: TGTGCCAGCAGTCGTGTGAGTTACACGGGAGCTTTCTTT
CDR3 protein: CASSRVSYTGAFF

D gene: TRBD1
J gene: TRBJ1-4
clone size: .
V gene: TRBV6-5
CDR3 DNA: TGTGCCAGCAGTCCAACGACAGGGGCGAATGAAAAACTGTTTTTT
CDR3 protein: CASSPTTGANEKLFF

D gene: .
J gene: TRBJ2-3
clone size: .
V gene: TRBV6-6
CDR3 DNA: TGTGCCAGCAGCCCCCGGGCCCCGATGAGCACAGATACGCAGTATTTT
CDR3 protein: CASSPRAPMSTDTQYF

D gene: .
J gene: TRBJ2-1
clone size: .
V gene: TRBV7-9
CDR3 DNA: TGTGCCAGCAGCTTAGGCGGGACAGCGAATGAGCAGTTCTTC
CDR3 protein: CASSLGGTANEQFF

D gene: .
J gene: TRBJ1-1
clone size: .
V gene: TRBV7-2
CDR3 DNA: TGTGCCAGCAGCCCACGGCGTTCGAACACTGAAGCTTTCTTT
CDR3 protein: CASSPRRSNTEAFF

D gene: TRBD2
J gene: TRBJ2-5
clone size: .
V gene: TRBV18
CDR3 DNA: TGTGCCAGCTCACCAGGGACTAGCGGGATAGCCCAAGAGACCCAGTACTTC
CDR3 protein: CASSPGTSGIAQETQYF

D gene: .
J gene: TRBJ1-5
clone size: .
V gene: TRBV19
CDR3 DNA: TGTGCCAGTAGTGAAGTACAGGTCCGTCGACAGCCCCAGCATTTT
CDR3 protein: CASSEVQVRRQPQHF

D gene: .
J gene: TRBJ2-5
clone size: .
V gene: TRBV24-1
CDR3 DNA: TGTGCCACCAGCGCGAGGGACTTGGAGACCCAGTACTTC
CDR3 protein: CATSARDLETQYF

D gene: .
J gene: TRBJ1-2
clone size: .
V gene: TRBV27
CDR3 DNA: TGTGCCAGCAGTTCGGGGGACGGGAGGAGAGGGGCCTACACCTTC
CDR3 protein: CASSSGDGRRGAYTF

D gene: .
J gene: TRBJ1-5
clone size: .
V gene: TRBV10-2
CDR3 DNA: TGCGCCAGCAGTGCTGGGAGCAATCAGCCCCAGCATTTT
CDR3 protein: CASSAGSNQPQHF

D gene: .
J gene: TRBJ1-4
clone size: .
V gene: TRBV10-3
CDR3 DNA: TGTGCCGTCGGACAGAGGGATAATGAAAAACTGTTTTTT
CDR3 protein: CAVGQRDNEKLFF

D gene: TRBD1
J gene: TRBJ1-1
clone size: .
V gene: TRBV28
CDR3 DNA: TGTGCCAGCAGTCTCCGACAGGGGGCGAGGGACACTGAAGCTTTCTTT
CDR3 protein: CASSLRQGARDTEAFF

D gene: .
J gene: TRBJ1-1
clone size: once
V gene: TRBV28
CDR3 DNA: TGTGCCAGCAGCCTAGGGAGGGGAAACACTGAAGCTTTCTTT
CDR3 protein: CASSLGRGNTEAFF

D gene: .
J gene: TRBJ1-2
clone size: .
V gene: TRBV6-6
CDR3 DNA: TGTGCCAGCAGTTACTATGGCACCTCTAACTATGGCTACACCTTC
CDR3 protein: CASSYYGTSNYGYTF

D gene: .
J gene: TRBJ2-2
clone size: .
V gene: TRBV27
CDR3 DNA: TGTGCCAGCAGTTTATCGCGGGTTCTGGGGACCGGGGAGCTGTTTTTT
CDR3 protein: CASSLSRVLGTGELFF

D gene: TRBD2
J gene: TRBJ2-1
clone size: .
V gene: TRBV5-1
CDR3 DNA: TGCGCCAGCAGCCCTCTAACTAGCGGTCCTGAGCAGTTCTTC
CDR3 protein: CASSPLTSGPEQFF